What follows describes a single TCR beta chain. Its antigen target is currently unknown. Coverage ceases 3 residues before the CDR3 finishes, and the germline J gene fills in the end. Every participant had a single incident cervical HPV16 infection, and women with prevalent HPV16 infections were excluded. Cervical HPV DNA was detected by MY09/MY11 PCR and genotyped by dot-blot hybridization. Fifteen mL of heparinized blood was centrifuged, after which the buffy coat was aliquoted, frozen at -30 degrees C, and then stored at -80 degrees C. QIAGEN kits were used to extract genomic DNA from the buffy coat specimens. This entry is derived from a study of T cells in women clearing cervical HPV infection (dated by TCRdb to the late 2010s). About the full investigation: The cases were 25 to 30 women with histologically confirmed HPV16-related CIN3 or worse, and 2 of these cases were invasive cancers. The roughly 25 controls were women who cleared a single incident HPV16 infection within 12 months without developing precancer or cancer. Blood from cases was drawn at the visit where the lesion was first identified, while blood from controls was drawn once the infection was no longer detected. Among cases, blood sampling occurred a median of about 150 days after lesion detection, with an interquartile range of 90 to 200 days. HLA typing was available for only a few women, so HLA type could not be excluded as a confounder. An exploratory proof-of-principle case-control study, nested within the Guanacaste HPV Natural History Study in Costa Rica, was conducted to compare TCR repertoires across cervical HPV16 outcomes. Cases and controls were matched on year of sample collection and on age within five years. Median age was roughly 35 years in cases versus just over 37 in controls, and baseline characteristics did not differ significantly. The parent cohort enrolled 8,500 to 11,000 women aged 18 or older in Guanacaste, Costa Rica, during about 1993 to 1994 and followed them for six to eight years. Five blinded duplicates per group were added as quality controls, so that 60 or so samples were obtained: roughly 50 participants and 10 replicates. Overall study outcomes, separate from this receptor: Because of the cross-sectional design, the study could not determine whether the associations came before infection or resulted from infection, and neither effector/memory subsets nor HPV-specific T cells were isolated. Cases had lower TRBV6-7 relative abundance than controls (approximately 0.1% versus 0.16%; Bonferroni P = 0.0008). Random forest classifiers combining richness and V gene abundances distinguished cases from controls with an estimated AUC of just under 0.85. TCR repertoire richness was significantly higher in CIN3+ cases than in controls across sequencing depths, while evenness did not differ. Because the number of T cells in each sample was unknown, differences in richness could reflect differing T-cell content rather than repertoire biology.

TCR beta CDR3 regions were amplified by multiplex PCR using the immunoSEQ assay from an average of 1200 ng genomic DNA per sample. The assay corrected primer bias using a complete synthetic TCR repertoire to establish an amplification baseline. The amplicons were sequenced on the Illumina platform. The authors' analysis ran thus. Sequences were error-corrected by clustering with frequency ratios and a modified nearest-neighbor algorithm, then analyzed in the immunoSEQ Analyzer with IMGT gene definitions. At each rarefaction depth, TCR richness and evenness were averaged over 20 rarefaction repeats, and samples with fewer sequences than the depth were excluded. Wilcoxon rank sum tests with FDR correction were used to compare V, D and J gene relative abundances between the groups. Blinded duplicates gave an intraclass correlation of around 96% for TCR richness and an average of around 83% across over 65 gene segments. TCRdb stores this immuneACCESS table with in-frame sequences only. Part of the clones is absent; in the studies checked, under half of the shortfall reflects unresolved V genes, and no reason is known for the rest. The V and J calls and clone size were taken over from that table, and D and trimming were inferred from the DNA. The table for this sample records about 48,000 clones. The ten top clones hold around 1.5% of the sample.

CDR1 and CDR2 are drawn from the germline V gene: MDHEN, SYDVKM. Including cysteine and phenylalanine, the CDR3 has 14 amino acids. The 33 bases shown cover part of the CDR3, and their frame starts at base 1. The source material was blood buffy coat. This chain is built from TRBV28 and TRBJ1-4; there is no confident call for the D gene. The TCR sequence derives from a woman aged 18 to 75 with a cervical HPV16 infection that either progressed to CIN3+ or cleared (not recorded which). CDR3 DNA (partial): TGTGCCAGCAGTTCCCAAGGAGGAGGGCCGAGA. This yields the protein CASSSQGGGPR. In full, the CDR3 reads CASSSQGGGPRLFF. With all but the CDR3 taken from the reference TRBV28 and TRBJ1-4 genes, the full variable domain is: DVKVTQSSRYLVKRTGEKVFLECVQDMDHENMFWYRQDPGLGLRLIYFSYDVKMKEKGDIPEGYSVSREKKERFSLILESASTNQTSMYLCASSSQGGGPRLFFGSGTQLSVL.